This T cell receptor (beta chain) was retrieved from a study of a mutant IDH1 vaccine in newly diagnosed glioma. Study-wide background: Beginning 4-6 weeks after radiotherapy alone, or with temozolomide cycles, vaccination took place. Patients had received radiotherapy, temozolomide, or both previously, most receiving both.

As to time point: week 5, during vaccination. Vaccine doses each comprised 300 ug of mutant IDH1 20-mer peptide, with topical imiquimod. Generated by immunoSEQ multiplex PCR, the TCRdb table keeps only in-frame clones and is missing some. The table includes about 51,000 clones, around 80% detected once. This CDR3 comprises 16 residues. Germline V gives CDR1 SGHTA, CDR2 FQGTGA. The V and J ends lost 2 bases and 5 bases, in that order; junction bases with no gene match: 5. Comments on this clone: Its antigen is as yet unknown.

This receptor was obtained from a man aged 45-60 years with glioma. The rearrangement uses TRBV7-3 and TRBJ2-3, with 12 bases aligning to TRBD2. This material consisted of PBMCs, taken from a glioma patient whose treatment included an IDH1 peptide vaccine. CDR3 in amino acids: CASSLASGGAEDTQYF. The CDR3 nucleotides are TGTGCCAGCAGCTTAGCTAGCGGGGGGGCAGAAGATACGCAGTATTTT. Complete variable domain (other parts from reference TRBV7-3 and TRBJ2-3): GAGVSQTPSNKVTEKGKYVELRCDPISGHTALYWYRQSLGQGPEFLIYFQGTGAADDSGLPNDRFFAVRPEGSVSTLKIQRTERGDSAVYLCASSLASGGAEDTQYFGPGTRLTVL.